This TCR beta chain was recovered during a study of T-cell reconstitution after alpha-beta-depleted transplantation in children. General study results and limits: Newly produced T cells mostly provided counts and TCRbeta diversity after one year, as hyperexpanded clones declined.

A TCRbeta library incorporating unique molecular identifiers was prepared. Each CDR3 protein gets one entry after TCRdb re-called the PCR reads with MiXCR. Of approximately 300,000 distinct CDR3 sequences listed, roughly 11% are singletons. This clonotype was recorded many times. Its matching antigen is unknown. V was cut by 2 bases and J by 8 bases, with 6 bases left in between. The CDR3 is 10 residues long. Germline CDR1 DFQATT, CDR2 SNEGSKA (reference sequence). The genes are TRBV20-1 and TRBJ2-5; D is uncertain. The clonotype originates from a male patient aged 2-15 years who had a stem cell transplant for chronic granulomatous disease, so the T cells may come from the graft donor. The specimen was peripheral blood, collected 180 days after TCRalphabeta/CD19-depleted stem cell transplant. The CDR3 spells CSARLATQYF. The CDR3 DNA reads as TGCAGTGCTAGACTCGCCACCCAGTACTTC.